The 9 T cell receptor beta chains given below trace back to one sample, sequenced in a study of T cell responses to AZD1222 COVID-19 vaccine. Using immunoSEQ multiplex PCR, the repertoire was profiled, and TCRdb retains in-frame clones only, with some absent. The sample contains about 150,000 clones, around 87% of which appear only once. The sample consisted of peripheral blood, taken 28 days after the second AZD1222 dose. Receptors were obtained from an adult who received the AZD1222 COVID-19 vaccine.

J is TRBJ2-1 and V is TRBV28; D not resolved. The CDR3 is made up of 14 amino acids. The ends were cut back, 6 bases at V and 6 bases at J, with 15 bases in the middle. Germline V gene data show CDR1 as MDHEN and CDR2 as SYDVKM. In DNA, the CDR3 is TGTGCCAGCAGCCAGGTGGCCGCCTCCAATGAGCAGTTCTTC. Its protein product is CASSQVAASNEQFF.

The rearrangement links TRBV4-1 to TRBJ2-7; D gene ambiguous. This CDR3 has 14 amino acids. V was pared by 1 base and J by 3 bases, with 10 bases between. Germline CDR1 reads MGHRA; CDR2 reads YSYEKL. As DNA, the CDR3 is TGCGCCAGCAGCCAAGCGGAAACTTACTACGAGCAGTACTTC. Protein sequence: CASSQAETYYEQYF.

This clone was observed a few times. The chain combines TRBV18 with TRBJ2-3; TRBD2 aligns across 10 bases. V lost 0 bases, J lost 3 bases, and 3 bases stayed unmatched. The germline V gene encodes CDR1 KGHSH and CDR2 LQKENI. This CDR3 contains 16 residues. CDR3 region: CASSPPLAGSTDTQYF. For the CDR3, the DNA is TGTGCCAGCTCACCACCACTAGCGGGGTCAACAGATACGCAGTATTTT.

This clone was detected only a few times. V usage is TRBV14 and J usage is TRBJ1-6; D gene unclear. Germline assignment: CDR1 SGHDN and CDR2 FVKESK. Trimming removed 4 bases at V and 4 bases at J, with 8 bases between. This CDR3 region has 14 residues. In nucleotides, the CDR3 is TGTGCCAGCAGCCCAGGCCTGTATAATTCACCCCTCCACTTT. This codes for CASSPGLYNSPLHF. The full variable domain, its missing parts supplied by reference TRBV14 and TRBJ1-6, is EAGVTQFPSHSVIEKGQTVTLRCDPISGHDNLYWYRRVMGKEIKFLLHFVKESKQDESGMPNNRFLAERTGGTYSTLKVQPAELEDSGVYFCASSPGLYNSPLHFGNGTRLTVT.

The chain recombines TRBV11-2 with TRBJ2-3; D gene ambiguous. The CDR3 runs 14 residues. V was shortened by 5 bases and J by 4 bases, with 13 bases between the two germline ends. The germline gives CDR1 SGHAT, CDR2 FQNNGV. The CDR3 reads CASSPRWSADTQYF. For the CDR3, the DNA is TGTGCCAGCAGCCCCCGTTGGTCGGCAGATACGCAGTATTTT.

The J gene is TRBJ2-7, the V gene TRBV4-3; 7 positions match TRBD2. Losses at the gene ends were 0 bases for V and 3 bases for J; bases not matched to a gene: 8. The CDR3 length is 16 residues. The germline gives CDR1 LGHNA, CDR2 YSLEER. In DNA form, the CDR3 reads TGCGCCAGCAGCCAAGAAGGAAATAGCGGGTTCTACGAGCAGTACTTC. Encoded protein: CASSQEGNSGFYEQYF.

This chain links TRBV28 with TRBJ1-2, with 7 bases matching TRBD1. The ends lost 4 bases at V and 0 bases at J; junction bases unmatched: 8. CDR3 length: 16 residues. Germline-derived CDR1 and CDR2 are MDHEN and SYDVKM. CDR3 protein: CASSYIGTATNYGYTF. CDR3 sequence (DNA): TGTGCCAGCAGTTACATCGGGACAGCCACTAACTATGGCTACACCTTC.

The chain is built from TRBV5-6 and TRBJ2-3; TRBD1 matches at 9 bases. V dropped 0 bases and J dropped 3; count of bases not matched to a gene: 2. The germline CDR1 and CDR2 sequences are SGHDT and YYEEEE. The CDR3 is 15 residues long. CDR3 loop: CASSLDRGLTDTQYF. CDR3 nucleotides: TGTGCCAGCAGCTTGGACAGGGGGCTGACAGATACGCAGTATTTT.

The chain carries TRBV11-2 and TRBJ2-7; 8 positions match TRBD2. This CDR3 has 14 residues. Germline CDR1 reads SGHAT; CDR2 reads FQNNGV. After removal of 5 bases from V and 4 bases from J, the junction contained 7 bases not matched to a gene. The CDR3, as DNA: TGTGCCAGCAGCAATCAGCGGGAGTTTTACGAGCAGTACTTC. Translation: CASSNQREFYEQYF.